Below are 6 T cell receptor beta chains sequenced from a single sample in a study of CD8+ T cells in alopecia areata. Treatment reported: oral pan-JAK inhibitor, 5-10 mg twice daily. Following extraction, RNA underwent reverse transcription to cDNA, which served as the sequencing template. TCRdb's copy holds only in-frame clones and misses some; the assay was immunoSEQ multiplex PCR. The data hold 200,000 or so clones, with roughly 60% observed a single time. The sequencing used CD4+ T cells sorted from blood, collected at week 24, from a patient treated with tofacitinib. All receptors derive from a human donor with alopecia areata.

The chain combines TRBV7-6 with TRBJ2-6, with D unclear. V was clipped by 0 bases and J by 4 bases, with 4 bases between them. The V gene's germline CDR1 is SGHVS and CDR2 FNYEAQ. The CDR3 sequence is 14 residues long. CDR3 loop: CASSLAMGANVLTF. In nucleotides, the CDR3 is TGTGCCAGCAGCTTAGCGATGGGGGCCAACGTCCTGACTTTC.

This CDR3 reads CSVERKVRGATNYGYTF. CDR3 nucleotides: TGCAGCGTTGAACGTAAGGTCCGGGGGGCTACTAACTATGGCTACACCTTC. J is TRBJ1-2 and V is TRBV29-1; a weak D match, TRBD1 (6 bases). Germline values: CDR1 SQVTM, CDR2 ANQGSEA. This CDR3 has 17 amino acids. Trimming left V 2 bases short and J 0 bases short, with 19 bases between.

With regard to this clone: The sample has other DNA sequences that encode this CDR3 too. The rearrangement uses TRBV2 and TRBJ2-5; D uncertain. The CDR3 has 10 residues. Per the germline V gene, CDR1 is SNHLY and CDR2 is FYNNEI. V lost 1 base and J lost 6, with 0 bases in between. As DNA, the CDR3 is TGTGCCAGCAGTGAAGAGACCCAGTACTTC. It specifies CASSEETQYF.

This clone has just a few counts. The V call is TRBV29-1, the J call TRBJ2-4; D gene ambiguous. This CDR3 is 11 amino acids long. The germline V gene has CDR1 SQVTM and CDR2 ANQGSEA. V lost 4 bases to trimming and J lost 5 bases, with 6 bases between them. The CDR3: CSVGRENIQYF. CDR3 nucleotide sequence: TGCAGCGTTGGAAGGGAAAACATTCAGTACTTC.

The chain is built from TRBV7-6 and TRBJ2-5; D call uncertain. Trimming removed 4 bases at V and 2 bases at J, with 11 bases between. The CDR3 extends over 14 amino acids. The germline V gene encodes CDR1 SGHVS and CDR2 FNYEAQ. The CDR3 nucleotides read TGTGCCAGCAGCTCTCAGATCGGTCAAGAGACCCAGTACTTC. This codes for CASSSQIGQETQYF.

CDR3 sequence reads: CASSPLSGAGETQYF. CDR3 in DNA: TGTGCCAGCAGCCCGCTCTCGGGGGCCGGGGAGACCCAGTACTTC. This rearrangement joins TRBV5-4 to TRBJ2-5, with D perhaps TRBD1 or TRBD2 (6 bases each). The CDR3 runs 15 residues. Germline V gives CDR1 SGHNT, CDR2 YYREEE (reference sequence). The germline V and J ends were trimmed by 4 bases and 5 bases, with 18 bases remaining between them.